A selection of T cell receptor beta chains follows, all from one sample in a study of graft-versus-host responses after intestinal transplantation. The method was immunoSEQ multiplex PCR; TCRdb's version includes in-frame clones alone and lacks a portion of them. The sample includes about 60,000 clones, around 90% of them seen just once. Sequencing used ileum tissue, obtained 350 to 400 days after transplant. These TCRs come from a human patient who received an intestinal transplant, so some T cells may come from the graft donor. Each CDR3 is given with its conserved first and last residue. The D gene is left open where the match is weak. Size is stated for part of the rows, as once, few or many counts, or as a class when the clone is expanded.

v_gene: TRBV5-6; j_gene: TRBJ2-3; d_gene: TRBD2; abundance: few; CDR3aa: CASSLGTSGMTQYF; CDR3nt: TGTGCCAGCAGCCTCGGGACTAGCGGGATGACGCAGTATTTT
v_gene: TRBV11-2; j_gene: TRBJ2-7; d_gene: TRBD1; abundance: NA; CDR3aa: CASSRDRGLSYEQYF; CDR3nt: TGTGCCAGCAGCAGAGACAGGGGGCTCTCCTACGAGCAGTACTTC
v_gene: TRBV13; j_gene: TRBJ2-7; d_gene: NA; abundance: NA; CDR3aa: CASSGYRAEQYF; CDR3nt: TGTGCCAGCAGCGGATACAGGGCCGAGCAGTACTTC
v_gene: TRBV19; j_gene: TRBJ2-5; d_gene: NA; abundance: NA; CDR3aa: CASSIGAGALGKTQYF; CDR3nt: TGTGCCAGTAGTATAGGAGCAGGGGCCCTTGGAAAGACCCAGTACTTC
v_gene: TRBV5-1; j_gene: TRBJ2-1; d_gene: NA; abundance: NA; CDR3aa: CASSLRTDVSYNEQFF; CDR3nt: TGCGCCAGCAGCTTGAGGACTGACGTTTCATACAATGAGCAGTTCTTC
v_gene: TRBV9; j_gene: TRBJ2-7; d_gene: NA; abundance: NA; CDR3aa: CASSVEGGEQYF; CDR3nt: TGTGCCAGCAGCGTAGAAGGGGGTGAGCAGTACTTC
v_gene: TRBV6-5; j_gene: TRBJ2-3; d_gene: TRBD1; abundance: NA; CDR3aa: CASRDRGDPTDTQYF; CDR3nt: TGTGCCAGCAGGGACAGGGGAGATCCCACAGATACGCAGTATTTT
v_gene: TRBV7-2; j_gene: TRBJ2-2; d_gene: TRBD2; abundance: few; CDR3aa: CASSPGLAGVRNTGELFF; CDR3nt: TGTGCCAGCAGCCCGGGACTAGCGGGAGTTAGGAACACCGGGGAGCTGTTTTTT
v_gene: TRBV28; j_gene: TRBJ2-7; d_gene: TRBD1; abundance: once; CDR3aa: CASSFAGRQGTYEQYF; CDR3nt: TGTGCCAGCAGTTTCGCTGGTCGACAGGGAACCTACGAGCAGTACTTC
v_gene: TRBV7-6; j_gene: TRBJ2-3; d_gene: NA; abundance: NA; CDR3aa: CASSLSPPTDTQYF; CDR3nt: TGTGCCAGCAGCTTGAGTCCTCCCACAGATACGCAGTATTTT
v_gene: TRBV5-4; j_gene: TRBJ2-1; d_gene: TRBD2; abundance: NA; CDR3aa: CASSSASGTRTNEQFF; CDR3nt: TGTGCCAGCAGCTCCGCTTCCGGGACTAGAACCAATGAGCAGTTCTTC
v_gene: TRBV2; j_gene: TRBJ1-1; d_gene: NA; abundance: NA; CDR3aa: CASSELGNTEAFF; CDR3nt: TGTGCCAGCAGTGAACTGGGGAACACTGAAGCTTTCTTT
v_gene: TRBV15; j_gene: TRBJ2-7; d_gene: NA; abundance: NA; CDR3aa: CATSREATGLAIEQYF; CDR3nt: TGTGCCACCAGCAGAGAAGCAACGGGACTCGCGATAGAGCAGTACTTC
v_gene: TRBV7-8; j_gene: TRBJ2-2; d_gene: TRBD2; abundance: few; CDR3aa: CASSKTSVLAGELFF; CDR3nt: TGTGCCAGCAGCAAGACTAGCGTCCTAGCCGGGGAGCTGTTTTTT
v_gene: TRBV2; j_gene: TRBJ2-5; d_gene: NA; abundance: NA; CDR3aa: CASSEVPGERVGWAQYF; CDR3nt: TGTGCCAGCAGTGAAGTCCCAGGGGAACGGGTTGGGTGGGCCCAGTACTTC
v_gene: TRBV25-1; j_gene: TRBJ2-7; d_gene: NA; abundance: NA; CDR3aa: CASSGDTYEQYF; CDR3nt: TGTGCCAGCAGTGGGGACACCTACGAGCAGTACTTC
v_gene: TRBV2; j_gene: TRBJ2-2; d_gene: TRBD2; abundance: NA; CDR3aa: CASSEHPAGYPATGELFF; CDR3nt: TGTGCCAGCAGTGAACACCCAGCGGGATACCCCGCCACCGGGGAGCTGTTTTTT
v_gene: TRBV28; j_gene: TRBJ2-1; d_gene: TRBD2; abundance: NA; CDR3aa: CVSGSVNEQFF; CDR3nt: TGTGTTAGCGGGAGTGTAAATGAGCAGTTCTTC
v_gene: TRBV4-1; j_gene: TRBJ1-6; d_gene: NA; abundance: NA; CDR3aa: CASSQELLGGTHSPLHF; CDR3nt: TGCGCCAGCAGCCAAGAATTGTTAGGGGGGACCCATTCACCCCTCCACTTT